This TCR beta chain was found in a study of cytomegalovirus exposure and HLA in healthy donors (dated by TCRdb to the late 2010s). For the study in its entirety: An earlier analysis of approximately 640 of the donors reported more than 250 Gb of sequence data and around 110 million unique TCR beta sequences from about 179 million T cells. Both class I and class II loci were covered by HLA typing, at four-digit resolution. The T cell repertoires of 666 subjects were profiled by immunosequencing and related to cytomegalovirus serostatus. An earlier analysis of 450 to 750 of the donors used high-throughput TCR beta sequencing to judge whether each TCR beta V gene segment behaved as functional or pseudogenic. The study aimed to test whether cataloging public T cell receptors could reveal signatures of past pathogen exposure. Besides the first cohort of 666 subjects, a separate validation cohort made up of roughly 130 different subjects was used. A later genetic analysis took genome-wide SNP genotypes for 398 of the 666 donors and used that subset as a discovery cohort. In the later analysis, no new phenotypic data were used to find candidate immune exposures; instead, reliance was placed on TCR beta sequences and their occurrence across donors. A later analysis re-examined previously published TCR beta repertoires from just over 650 donors and added high-resolution HLA genotyping to investigate patterns of TCR occurrence. Every discovery cohort repertoire had been produced on one sequencing platform. The study combined high-throughput TCR immunosequencing, statistical association of individual TCRs with disease status, and machine learning to predict cytomegalovirus infection status. Among 300 to 500 genotyped donors of the cohort, an average of about 220,000 unique TCR beta nucleotide sequences was sequenced per donor, of which 15% to 20% were non-productive. Because of strong linkage in the cohort, roughly five DR-DQ haplotypes were treated as single units for association and clustering. Around 320 gigabases of sequencing data and 70 million to 100 million unique TCR sequences were included in an early release covering roughly 700 HLA-typed donors. Donor age, sex, ethnicity and CMV serostatus were compiled together with the repertoire data. Typing coverage differed by locus: A, B, C, DRB1 and DQB1 were typed in about 620-640 donors, DQA1 in 500 to 550, DPA1 in some 600, and DPB1 in around 440. Of the 398 genotyped donors, 75% to 85% were placed in the genetic ancestry cluster associated with self-reported Caucasian donors. What the work shows at the level of the full study, not this receptor alone: A few of the identified cytomegalovirus-associated TCR beta chains were confirmed in vitro to be specific for cytomegalovirus antigens. In an earlier analysis of approximately 600 of the donors, most TCR beta V segments were observed in productive rearrangements about 87% or about 30% of the time, broadly matching IMGT annotations. A cluster of highly shared sequence variants was judged likely to represent a technical artifact of the sequencing pipeline. A further reported finding was that TCR beta sequences accurately predicted the HLA-A and HLA-B alleles for most subjects in the first cohort. In this cohort, only TCR beta chains were sequenced, and detectable features were limited by the absence of alpha or paired-chain data. In a later analysis, the rate of TCR association differed among HLA loci, with DRB1 alleles having the most associated TCRs and HLA-C alleles having the fewest. Specific HLA alleles were associated with 18,000 or so TCR beta sequences at a false discovery rate of 0.05 in a later analysis. According to a later genetic analysis, donors in an Asian-associated ancestry cluster had fewer N-insertions in productive TCRs than the roughly 670-donor mean. A later analysis found that most CMV-associated TCR beta chains appeared HLA-restricted, with HLA associations seemingly driven largely by CMV exposure. According to a later analysis, parvovirus B19, influenza, CMV and Epstein-Barr virus appeared linked to several top co-occurrence clusters. CMV serostatus was the only immune exposure information available for the cohort. The 87-base-pair reads could not distinguish some IMGT-functional V segments, including TRBV6-2 and TRBV6-3, so those segments were excluded. Across donors, most TCR sequences were observed very rarely, whereas some public TCRs were present in many individuals. Because counts were too low, 15 to 20 rarely observed V segments, including chromosome 9 orphons, were left out of the earlier analysis of 587 of the donors. In a later analysis, HLA-associated TCR beta chains were found to be more clonally expanded and to have lower generation probabilities than equally common non-associated chains. The classifier was reported to diagnose cytomegalovirus status with high specificity and sensitivity in both the original and validation cohorts. Presence/absence analyses assumed roughly uniform sequencing depth across donors, an assumption that may not hold. In a later genetic analysis, a missense DCLRE1C variant was associated with V-gene and J-gene trimming of TCR beta chains, and the association was replicated in an independent cohort. It was suggested by the authors that the approach could potentially be generalized to other disease states and immunological phenotypes. HLA typing was unavailable for some donors at each locus, so association tests used only the typed subset. When HLA alleles, especially DR and DQ, strongly co-occurred, TCR associations were difficult to assign to individual alleles. The study listed approximately 150 TCR beta chains as associated with cytomegalovirus. Linkage disequilibrium might explain the correlated functional status among segregating V segments, but an unknown experimental factor could not be excluded.

Libraries were made using the immunoSEQ multiplex PCR assay. A mixture of 60 forward primers for TCR Vbeta segments and 13 reverse primers for TCR Jbeta segments was used in the multiplex PCR. Amplification of the CDR3 region of rearranged TCR beta genes was performed with a multiplex PCR assay on genomic DNA. The amplified TCR beta libraries were sequenced on the Illumina HiSeq System as 87-base-pair reads. The study's processing was this. Across the 670 or so repertoires, a later analysis counted about 81 million unique TCR beta chains, around 10 million of which were shared by at least two donors. Raw reads were error-corrected and collapsed into unique sequences with a nearest-neighbor algorithm that merged closely related sequences to remove PCR and sequencing errors. To assign V, D and J gene segments, CDR3 sequences were aligned to IMGT reference sequences. For a sequence to be retained, at least a six-nucleotide match to both a V gene segment and a J gene segment was required. A rearrangement was called productive if the CDR3 had no stop codons and remained in frame with V and J, and every other rearrangement was called non-productive. CDR3 was defined by IMGT convention, running from the second conserved V-encoded cysteine to the conserved J-encoded phenylalanine. In an earlier analysis of 500 to 650 of the donors, sequences lacking an unambiguous match to a single V gene segment were excluded. An earlier analysis of just under 600 of the donors called V segments functional above 56.7% productive rearrangements and segregating when the between-donor standard deviation exceeded 5%. A statistical classification framework was built to diagnose cytomegalovirus status from the catalog of TCR beta chain sequences. A later analysis assigned V and J genes by comparing TCR nucleotide sequences with IMGT/GENE-DB human TR gene sequences. A later analysis assigned CDR3 sequences and most-parsimonious VDJ recombination scenarios with the TCRdist pipeline. In a later analysis, each TCR beta chain was defined by its CDR3 amino acid sequence together with its V-gene family, and reads lacking a unique V-gene family were excluded. A later analysis removed several hundred highly shared, low-generation-probability nucleotide sequences to deal with suspected cross-contamination and a sequencing artifact. For each public chain, a later analysis derived a clonal expansion index from normalized ranks of inferred template counts within each repertoire. Generation probabilities in a later analysis came from a VDJ recombination model fitted to out-of-frame rearrangements, and those results were checked against IGoR. In a later analysis, hypergeometric tests were used to score TCR-TCR, TCR-HLA and TCR-CMV co-occurrence, with a repertoire-size bias correction applied to TCR pairs. In a later analysis, false discovery rates were estimated by permuting HLA or CMV assignments 20 times. In a later analysis, co-occurring TCRs were grouped using DBSCAN, and TCRdist sequence similarity was added for clustering within HLA-allele-positive subsets. Repertoires with fewer than 30,000 or more than 120,000 public chains, plus five repertoires with anomalous nucleotide sharing, were excluded from co-occurrence clustering. TCRdb stores this immuneACCESS table with in-frame sequences only. Part of the clones is absent; in the studies checked, under half of the shortfall reflects unresolved V genes, and no reason is known for the rest. V, J and clone size reflect that table, while D and trimming were determined from the DNA. Present in this sample are about 200,000 clones, about 80% of which were seen just once. The ten largest clones add up to approximately 2% of the sample.

From the cysteine up to the phenylalanine, the CDR3 has a length of 16 residues. Of the read, only the CDR3 DNA is kept; its 48 bases are in frame from base 1. V is pruned by 5 bases and J by 4 bases, leaving 11 bases of the junction without a gene match. Taken from the germline V gene (reference sequence), the CDR1 and CDR2 loops are LNHDA and SQIVND. The cohort comprised around 700 healthy bone marrow donors. At the time of sampling, all cohort members were nominally healthy, though unrecorded immune exposures were likely present. The donor was CMV seronegative and was included in the group of several hundred seronegative cohort members. Every donor gave a peripheral blood sample, and the peripheral blood mononuclear cells from that sample were used for TCR beta sequencing. The Qiagen DNeasy Blood Extraction Kit was used to extract genomic DNA from the blood cell samples. Concerning this clone: Its antigen is not yet known. Nothing much larger sits one base from this clone, and base qualities are not available.

This TCR was sampled from a man in his thirties or forties in good health and CMV-seronegative. The sequence is built from TRBV19 and TRBJ1-3; a stretch of 7 junction bases matches TRBD1. Sequenced sample: PBMCs. The CDR3 in this case is CASSAGGGARGNTIYF. The nucleotides are TGTGCCAGTAGTGCTGGAGGGGGCGCAAGAGGAAACACCATATATTTT.